These 6 T cell receptor beta chains share one sample of origin, sequenced in a study of identical twins (TCRdb year 2016). The library was produced with 5' RACE. These reads were obtained on an Illumina HiSeq 2000. TCRdb took the public reads, trimmed them with fastp at Q25, ran MiXCR for clone calling and kept in-frame beta chains. Identical CDR3 proteins give one entry, which carries the most common genes and DNA. In all, the sample holds about 700,000 distinct CDR3 sequences, and 8.6% of those were seen once. In total, the top ten clones hold approximately 0.89% of the sample. The sample also formed part of further work on yellow fever vaccine responses in identical twins.

Input material: PBMCs. These TCRs come from a young woman in good health.

About this clonotype: One end of the junction fails to match germline, which may point to a read error. The chain combines TRBV6-5 with TRBJ2-5; 8 positions match TRBD2. Germline values: CDR1 MNHEY, CDR2 SVGAGI. This CDR3 spans 15 amino acids. The DNA for the CDR3 is TGTGCCAGCAGTTACTCGAATCGGGGGGGAGAGACCCAGCACTTC. This translates into CASSYSNRGGETQHF.

The chain is built from TRBV5-6 and TRBJ2-2; tentatively, D is TRBD2 (5 bases). CDR1 SGHDT and CDR2 YYEEEE come from the germline V gene. Deletions cut 1 base from V and 6 bases from J, with 16 bases between. The CDR3 loop spans 16 amino acids. In nucleotides, the CDR3 is TGTGCCAGCAGCTTGTTCCCCCCCGGAGGCGCCGGGGAGCTGTTTTTT. Translated: CASSLFPPGGAGELFF. The entire variable domain, with the rest obtained from reference TRBV5-6 and TRBJ2-2, is as follows: DAGVTQSPTHLIKTRGQQVTLRCSPKSGHDTVSWYQQALGQGPQFIFQYYEEEERQRGNFPDRFSGHQFPNYSSELNVNALLLGDSALYLCASSLFPPGGAGELFFGEGSRLTVL.

This clonotype occurred many times. The chain carries TRBV12-3 or TRBV12-4 and TRBJ2-5; D possibly matches TRBD1 or TRBD2 (5 bases each). The length of the CDR3 is 13 residues. Deletions cut 2 bases from V and 5 bases from J, with 9 bases between. The CDR3 region has the DNA TGTGCCAGCAGTTTATGGGACGGGGAGACCCAGTACTTC. Residues: CASSLWDGETQYF.

This clonotype was observed a few times. The rearrangement uses TRBV6-5 and TRBJ2-7; 8 nucleotides match TRBD1. Trimming at V came to 2 bases and at J to 6 bases, leaving 6 bases not matched to a gene. This CDR3 is 14 amino acids long. The V gene's germline CDR1 is MNHEY and CDR2 SVGAGI. The CDR3 reads CASSYGQGAFEQYF. CDR3 in DNA: TGTGCCAGCAGTTACGGCCAGGGGGCCTTCGAGCAGTACTTC.

This rearrangement joins TRBV12-3 or TRBV12-4 to TRBJ2-2; 8 bases line up with TRBD1. The CDR3 consists of 16 residues. The V segment lost 5 bases and the J segment 5 bases; nucleotides outside the gene matches: 10. The CDR3 reads CASSKPQGARTGELFF. CDR3 nucleotide sequence: TGTGCCAGCAGTAAACCCCAGGGGGCACGAACCGGGGAGCTGTTTTTT.

This clonotype showed up many times. The chain employs TRBV11-1 and TRBJ2-7, with D uncertain. Trimming stripped 5 bases from V and 0 bases from J, with 11 bases between. This CDR3 has 14 amino acids. The V gene's germline CDR1 is SGHAT and CDR2 FQDESV (reference sequence). The CDR3 protein is CASSRTESSYEQYF. The CDR3 DNA is TGTGCCAGCAGCCGGACGGAAAGCTCCTACGAGCAGTACTTC. The whole variable domain, filled in from reference TRBV11-1 and TRBJ2-7, reads EAEVAQSPRYKITEKSQAVAFWCDPISGHATLYWYRQILGQGPELLVQFQDESVVDDSQLPKDRFSAERLKGVDSTLKIQPAELGDSAMYLCASSRTESSYEQYFGPGTRLTVT.